Shown below are 8 T cell receptor beta chains from a single sample sequenced in a study of cytotoxic CD8 clonotypes in ibrutinib-treated CLL. Profiling relied on immunoSEQ multiplex PCR, and the TCRdb table lists in-frame clones only, not all of them. This sample has 150,000 to 200,000 clones; 81% occur once, and the top ten carry about 2.1%. This specimen was PBMCs, taken after 12 months of ibrutinib treatment. The source of these receptors is a human donor with chronic lymphocytic leukemia.

The chain carries TRBV7-2 and TRBJ2-1, with TRBD2 as a possible D gene (6 bases). CDR1 and CDR2 from the germline V gene are SGHTA and FQGNSA. Trimming stripped 3 bases from V and 7 bases from J, with 19 bases between. The CDR3 loop spans 16 amino acids. This CDR3 reads CASSLRASAGWNEQFF. DNA for the CDR3: TGTGCCAGCAGCTTGAGGGCTAGCGCGGGCTGGAATGAGCAGTTCTTC.

V is TRBV5-1 and J is TRBJ2-3; the D gene could be TRBD1 or TRBD2 (5 bases each). Germline values: CDR1 SGHRS, CDR2 YFSETQ. The V end was cut by 0 bases, the J end by 7 bases, with 18 bases between. The CDR3 runs to 16 residues. The CDR3 reads CASSLEGSLTGNTQYF. In DNA, the CDR3 is TGCGCCAGCAGCTTGGAGGGGTCTCTAACCGGGAATACGCAGTATTTT.

This sequence joins TRBV28 and TRBJ1-4, with a tentative D call TRBD1 (5 bases). From germline, CDR1 is MDHEN and CDR2 SYDVKM. The CDR3 loop spans 15 amino acids. Trimming cost V 5 bases and J 8 bases, with 18 bases left between them. The CDR3 DNA is TGTGCCAGCAGTCAGGGTGGAGGAGGGGAAGAAAAACTGTTTTTT. It is translated as CASSQGGGGEEKLFF.

The rearrangement links TRBV28 to TRBJ1-5; no definite D call. CDR3 length: 13 amino acids. The germline V gene encodes CDR1 MDHEN and CDR2 SYDVKM. Trimming removed 3 bases at V and 4 bases at J, with 7 bases between. In DNA form, the CDR3 reads TGTGCCAGCAGTTTGAGACAAAATCAGCCCCAGCATTTT. This gives the protein CASSLRQNQPQHF.

The chain couples TRBV4-2 to TRBJ2-3; D remains ambiguous. Germline values: CDR1 LGHNA, CDR2 YNFKEQ. The CDR3 runs to 12 residues. Trimming removed 4 bases from V and 3 bases from J, with 5 bases in between. Here the CDR3 reads CASSPNTDTQYF. CDR3 bases: TGTGCCAGCAGCCCCAATACAGATACGCAGTATTTT.

This chain uses TRBV9 with TRBJ2-3, with 7 bases fitting TRBD2. Germline V lookup: CDR1 SGDLS, CDR2 YYNGEE. The trim removed 0 bases at V and 4 bases at J, leaving 2 bases unmatched. This CDR3 has 14 amino acids. The CDR3 sequence: CASSVVAGSDTQYF. In DNA form, the CDR3 reads TGTGCCAGCAGCGTAGTAGCGGGTTCAGATACGCAGTATTTT.

J is TRBJ2-1 and V is TRBV9, with TRBD2 matching over 9 bases. Per the germline V gene, CDR1 is SGDLS and CDR2 is YYNGEE. V was clipped by 0 bases and J by 8 bases; unmatched bases: 6. The CDR3 covers 15 residues. The CDR3 nucleotides are TGTGCCAGCAGCGTAGTCGGCGGGAGGGGAGATGAGCAGTTCTTC. It is translated as CASSVVGGRGDEQFF.

V usage is TRBV27 and J usage is TRBJ2-1; TRBD2 matches 10 bases. The junction had 7 bases not matched to a gene; V was cut back by 7 bases and J by 4 bases. Germline V CDR1 and CDR2: MNHEY, SMNVEV (reference sequence). CDR3 length: 15 amino acids. The CDR3 here is CASIIGTSEYNEQFF. DNA for the CDR3: TGTGCCAGCATCATCGGGACTAGCGAGTACAATGAGCAGTTCTTC.